Below are 5 T cell receptor beta chains sequenced from a single sample in a study of blood T cell repertoires in COVID-19. Assay: immunoSEQ multiplex PCR; the TCRdb copy retains only in-frame clones and omits some. The sample has 350,000 to 500,000 clones, approximately 91% seen once. The sequenced sample was PBMCs or T cells enriched from blood (not recorded which). The receptors shown here come from a woman aged 18-29 years who had been exposed to COVID-19.

The CDR3: CASSLGANQPQHF. The DNA for the CDR3 is TGTGCCAGCAGTTTGGGGGCCAATCAGCCCCAGCATTTT. V and J are TRBV28 and TRBJ1-5; weak D call: TRBD1 (6 bases). Germline V gene data show CDR1 as MDHEN and CDR2 as SYDVKM. Between the trimmed V and J ends, which lost 3 bases and 3 bases, there was a span of 6 bases. The CDR3 length is 13 residues. The whole variable domain, filled in from reference TRBV28 and TRBJ1-5, reads DVKVTQSSRYLVKRTGEKVFLECVQDMDHENMFWYRQDPGLGLRLIYFSYDVKMKEKGDIPEGYSVSREKKERFSLILESASTNQTSMYLCASSLGANQPQHFGDGTRLSIL.

The V and J genes are TRBV7-2 and TRBJ1-5, with no clear D. This CDR3 comprises 13 residues. The V gene lost 3 bases and the J gene lost 4 bases, with 7 bases spanning the gap. Germline CDR1 and CDR2: SGHTA and FQGNSA. CDR3: CASSLSENQPQHF. The CDR3, as DNA: TGTGCCAGCAGCTTGTCAGAAAATCAGCCCCAGCATTTT.

The genes are TRBV19 and TRBJ2-3, with 8 bases fitting TRBD2. Germline loops: CDR1 LNHDA, CDR2 SQIVND (reference sequence). V trimming: 7 bases; J trimming: 0 bases; junction bases outside the gene matches: 3. The length of the CDR3 is 14 residues. CDR3 sequence (DNA): TGTGCCAGTACCAGCGGGAGAAGCACAGATACGCAGTATTTT. Translation: CASTSGRSTDTQYF. The variable domain in full, completed from reference TRBV19 and TRBJ2-3, reads DGGITQSPKYLFRKEGQNVTLSCEQNLNHDAMYWYRQDPGQGLRLIYYSQIVNDFQKGDIAEGYSVSREKKESFPLTVTSAQKNPTAFYLCASTSGRSTDTQYFGPGTRLTVL.

The rearrangement uses TRBV3-1 (or the pseudogene TRBV3-2) and TRBJ1-4, with TRBD1 matching 7 bases. The V gene end was trimmed by 4 bases and the J gene end by 4 bases; junction bases not matched to a gene: 6. Germline V gives CDR1 LGHDT, CDR2 YNNKEL (reference sequence). This CDR3 region has 15 residues. CDR3 protein: CASSPTGLGNEKLFF. In DNA, the CDR3 is TGTGCCAGCAGCCCGACAGGGTTGGGTAATGAAAAACTGTTTTTT.

The chain has TRBV27 and TRBJ2-3; D call uncertain. CDR3 size: 15 residues. From germline, CDR1 is MNHEY and CDR2 SMNVEV (reference sequence). Trimming took off 6 bases at V and 0 bases at J, with 13 bases between the two ends. The CDR3 DNA reads as TGTGCCAGCAGAACCAACCAGGAAAGCACAGATACGCAGTATTTT. It translates to CASRTNQESTDTQYF.